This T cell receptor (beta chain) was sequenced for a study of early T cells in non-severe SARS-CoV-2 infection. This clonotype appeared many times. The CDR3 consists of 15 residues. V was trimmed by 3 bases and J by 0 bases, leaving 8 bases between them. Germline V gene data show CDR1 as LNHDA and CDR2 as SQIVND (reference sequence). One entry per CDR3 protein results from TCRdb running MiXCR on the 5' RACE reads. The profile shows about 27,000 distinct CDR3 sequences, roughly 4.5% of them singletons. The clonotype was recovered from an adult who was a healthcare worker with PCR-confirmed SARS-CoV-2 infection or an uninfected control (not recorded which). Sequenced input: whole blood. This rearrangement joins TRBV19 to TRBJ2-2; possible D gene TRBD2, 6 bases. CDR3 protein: CASSIGGTNTGELFF. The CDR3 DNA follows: TGTGCCAGTAGTATTGGCGGGACGAACACCGGGGAGCTGTTTTTT.